This paragraph covers one TCR beta chain sequence. Its specificity is unknown. The method was immunoSEQ multiplex PCR; TCRdb's version includes in-frame clones alone and lacks a portion of them. There are fewer than 65,000 clones in the sample; roughly 81% occur only once, and more than 4.5% lies in the top ten. The source of the sample is a study of radiotherapy plus CTLA-4 blockade in lung cancer. This CDR3 is built from 14 residues. V lost 4 bases to trimming and J lost 5 bases, with 14 bases between them. From germline, CDR1 is SGHTA and CDR2 FQGNSA. Whole-study findings and limits: After radiotherapy and ipilimumab, tumor-derived clones expanded in peripheral blood.

The chain has TRBV7-2 and TRBJ1-1, with D unresolved. The starting material was peripheral blood, obtained from a patient treated with radiotherapy plus ipilimumab. The sequence was obtained from a human donor with non-small cell lung cancer whose response to radiotherapy plus ipilimumab could not be evaluated. The CDR3 sequence: CASSYREGGTEAFF. The CDR3 bases are TGTGCCAGCAGCTACCGCGAGGGAGGAACTGAAGCTTTCTTT.